Sequencing of this T cell receptor (beta chain) was carried out in a study of Graves' ophthalmopathy and Graves' hyperthyroidism. TCR beta CDR3 amplification used RNA transcripts. HTBI primers primed a first-round RT-PCR, and a second-round multiplex PCR followed. One entry per CDR3 protein results from TCRdb running MiXCR on the multiplex PCR reads. The sample lists more than 1,000,000 distinct CDR3 sequences; roughly two fifths were seen once. Germline V gene sequence: CDR1 SGHAT, CDR2 FQNNGV. This CDR3 is 15 amino acids long. V lost 9 bases to trimming and J lost 4 bases; unmatched junction nucleotides: 14.

The source is an adult man with Graves' hyperthyroidism. Sequencing was performed on peripheral blood or thyroid tissue (not recorded which). The rearrangement uses TRBV11-2 and TRBJ2-7; TRBD2 aligns across 8 bases. In DNA form, the CDR3 reads TGTGCCAGTAACAACCTTCGGGAGGGCCTTTACGAGCAGTACTTC. Amino acids: CASNNLREGLYEQYF.